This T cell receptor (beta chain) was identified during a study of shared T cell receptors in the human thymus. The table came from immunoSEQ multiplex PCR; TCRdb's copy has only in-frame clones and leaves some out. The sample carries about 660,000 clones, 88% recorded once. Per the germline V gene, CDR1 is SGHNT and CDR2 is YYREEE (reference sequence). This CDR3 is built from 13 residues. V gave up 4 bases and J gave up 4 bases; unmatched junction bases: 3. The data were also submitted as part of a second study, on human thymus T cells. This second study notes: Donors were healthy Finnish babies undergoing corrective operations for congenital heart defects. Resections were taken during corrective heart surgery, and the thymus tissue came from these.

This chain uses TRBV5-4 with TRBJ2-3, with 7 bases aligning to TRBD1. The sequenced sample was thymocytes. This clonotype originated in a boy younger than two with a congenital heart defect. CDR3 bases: TGTGCCAGCAGCGGTCAGGGGGCAGATACGCAGTATTTT. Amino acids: CASSGQGADTQYF.